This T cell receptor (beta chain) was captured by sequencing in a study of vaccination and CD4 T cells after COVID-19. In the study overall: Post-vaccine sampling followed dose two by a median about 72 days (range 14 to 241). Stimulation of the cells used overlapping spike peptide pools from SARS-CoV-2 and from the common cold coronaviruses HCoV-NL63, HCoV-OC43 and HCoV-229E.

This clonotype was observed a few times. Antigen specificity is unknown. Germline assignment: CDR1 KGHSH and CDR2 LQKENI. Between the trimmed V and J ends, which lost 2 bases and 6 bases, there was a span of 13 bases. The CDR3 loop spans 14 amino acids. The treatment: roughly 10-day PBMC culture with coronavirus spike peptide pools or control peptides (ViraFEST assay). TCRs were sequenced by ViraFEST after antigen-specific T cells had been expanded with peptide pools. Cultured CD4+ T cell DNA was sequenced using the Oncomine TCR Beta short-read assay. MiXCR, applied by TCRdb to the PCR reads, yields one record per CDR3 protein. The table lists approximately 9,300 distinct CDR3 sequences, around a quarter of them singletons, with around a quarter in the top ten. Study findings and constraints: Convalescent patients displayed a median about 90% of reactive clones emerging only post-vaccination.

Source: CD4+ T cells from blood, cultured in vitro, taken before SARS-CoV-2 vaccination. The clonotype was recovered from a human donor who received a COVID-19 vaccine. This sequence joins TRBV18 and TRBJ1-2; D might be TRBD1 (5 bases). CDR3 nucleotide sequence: TGTGCCAGCTCACCATTGCCGGGGGAACATGGCTACACCTTC. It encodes CASSPLPGEHGYTF.